The clone carrying this TCR beta chain was observed a handful of times. No antigen is known for it. The CDR3 extends over 16 amino acids. The germline V gene has CDR1 LNHDA and CDR2 SQIVND (reference sequence). V lost 5 bases and J 1 base, leaving 16 bases between the germline ends. RNA transcripts gave rise to amplified TCR beta CDR3 regions. First-round RT-PCR with HTBI primers amplified the TCR CDR3 region. TCRdb independently ran MiXCR on the multiplex PCR reads; one entry per CDR3 protein. The sample records about 640,000 distinct CDR3 sequences, less than 25% being singletons. These data are taken from a study of T cells in Graves' hyperthyroidism and ophthalmopathy. Uncontrolled infection, other autoimmune disease, pregnancy or lactation disqualified patients from enrolment. The PBMCs had their origin in 10 ml of fresh peripheral blood. Study outcomes and limitations: The model predicted ophthalmopathy a median around 6 months before onset.

This TCR derives from a young man with Graves' ophthalmopathy. Material for sequencing was blood. V and J are TRBV19 and TRBJ2-3; possibly TRBD1 for D (8 bases). The DNA of the CDR3 is TGTGCCAGTAGTTTCCCGGGGGGACAGGGCACAGATACGCAGTATTTT. Amino acid sequence: CASSFPGGQGTDTQYF.